This T cell receptor beta chain is from a study of blood T cell repertoires in COVID-19. About the research overall: From the United States, Italy and Spain came samples of acute and convalescent COVID-19. In each case, the material was cDNA or gDNA derived from T cells, B-cell-depleted T cells, or PBMCs.

Trimming removed 4 bases from V and 10 bases from J; junction bases left unmatched: 3. This CDR3 is 12 amino acids long. Germline V lookup: CDR1 KGHSH, CDR2 LQKENI. Original methodology: Reference gene primers were amplified, and this amplification served to estimate nucleated cell counts. TCRdb's table, derived via immunoSEQ multiplex PCR, lists solely in-frame clones and lacks some. V and J calls and clone size are copied from that table; D and trimming were computed from the DNA. The sample carries 150,000 or so clones, 81% recorded once. This rearrangement joins TRBV18 to TRBJ2-1, with 8 positions matching TRBD2. Sequenced material: peripheral blood. This sequence was found in a human donor in a cohort sampled during active COVID-19. CDR3 in DNA: TGTGCCAGCTCACTGGCGGGAGGCGAGCAGTTCTTC. Translated, it gives CASSLAGGEQFF.